A single sample gave rise to the 30 T cell receptor beta chains below, sequenced in a study of T cell responses to AZD1222 COVID-19 vaccine. The method was immunoSEQ multiplex PCR; TCRdb's version includes in-frame clones alone and lacks a portion of them. The sample contains more than 95,000 clones, around nine tenths of which appear only once. The sequenced sample was peripheral blood, obtained on day 0 of AZD1222 vaccination. The receptor set was obtained from an adult in good health.

The chain combines TRBV7-9 with TRBJ2-1; TRBD1 is a possible D gene (6 bases). The CDR3 totals 18 residues. The germline V gene has CDR1 SEHNR and CDR2 FQNEAQ (reference sequence). Trimming removed 3 bases from V and 5 bases from J, with 23 bases in between. CDR3 nucleotide sequence: TGTGCCAGCAGCTTGAGTCGCGTAGGGGGAATGGACCACAATGAGCAGTTCTTC. Translation: CASSLSRVGGMDHNEQFF.

This chain uses TRBV13 with TRBJ2-5; D may be TRBD1 or TRBD2 (7 bases each). V lost 3 bases and J lost 5, with 13 bases in between. The CDR3 runs 14 residues. Germline CDR1 is PRHDT and CDR2 is FYEKMQ (reference sequence). This chain's CDR3 is CASSFGRGGETQYF. As DNA, the CDR3 is TGTGCCAGCAGCTTCGGCAGGGGGGGGGAGACCCAGTACTTC.

The chain uses TRBV7-8 and TRBJ2-2, with 13 bases lining up with TRBD2. After removal of 5 bases from V and 1 base from J, the junction contained 4 bases not matched to a gene. In germline, CDR1 is SGHVS, CDR2 FQNEAQ. The CDR3 length is 17 residues. The chain's CDR3 is CASSPWTSGGNTGELFF. DNA for the CDR3: TGTGCCAGCAGCCCCTGGACTAGCGGGGGGAACACCGGGGAGCTGTTTTTT.

This chain uses TRBV19 with TRBJ2-6; D not certain. The germline V and J ends were trimmed by 3 bases and 0 bases, with 9 bases remaining between them. The CDR3 contains 16 residues. Germline V lookup: CDR1 LNHDA, CDR2 SQIVND (reference sequence). CDR3 nucleotide sequence: TGTGCCAGTAGTATTGTTGGTAACTCTGGGGCCAACGTCCTGACTTTC. This encodes CASSIVGNSGANVLTF.

V gene TRBV15 combines with J gene TRBJ1-5, with a weak D call TRBD1 (6 bases). V dropped 5 bases and J dropped 3 bases, with 17 bases sitting between them. Germline CDR1 reads LNHNV; CDR2 reads YYDKDF (reference sequence). CDR3 size: 16 residues. The CDR3 region has the DNA TGTGCCACCAGCCCCCATAGGGGGGAGCCCAATCAGCCCCAGCATTTT. It translates to CATSPHRGEPNQPQHF.

The chain carries TRBV3-1 (or the pseudogene TRBV3-2) and TRBJ2-1; TRBD2 aligns across 11 bases. The CDR3 runs 16 residues. J lost 8 bases, V lost 4 bases, and 10 bases had no gene match. CDR1 and CDR2 (germline): LGHDT, YNNKEL (reference sequence). This CDR3 is CASSRHSGGAFDEQFF. In DNA form, the CDR3 reads TGTGCCAGCAGCCGACATAGCGGGGGGGCCTTTGATGAGCAGTTCTTC.

This rearrangement joins TRBV2 to TRBJ2-7; 7 nucleotides agree with TRBD1. The CDR3 contains 15 residues. The germline V gene encodes CDR1 SNHLY and CDR2 FYNNEI. The trim removed 7 bases at V and 2 bases at J, leaving 11 bases unmatched. The CDR3 bases are TGTGCCAGCAATGTTGGGACAGAGGGTCCCTACGAGCAGTACTTC. Translation: CASNVGTEGPYEQYF. The complete variable domain, with remaining parts taken from reference TRBV2 and TRBJ2-7, reads EPEVTQTPSHQVTQMGQEVILRCVPISNHLYFYWYRQILGQKVEFLVSFYNNEISEKSEIFDDQFSVERPDGSNFTLKIRSTKLEDSAMYFCASNVGTEGPYEQYFGPGTRLTVT.

The chain joins TRBV21-1 to TRBJ1-1. TRBV21-1 is described as a pseudogene. The CDR3 loop spans 18 amino acids. The CDR3 coding sequence is TGTGCCAGCAGCAAAATCCAATCCGGGACGGATATGAACACTGAAGCTTTCTTT. Its translation: CASSKIQSGTDMNTEAFF.

The V gene is TRBV3-1 (or the pseudogene TRBV3-2), the J gene TRBJ2-5; 12 bases map to TRBD1. The CDR3 sequence is 15 residues long. Looked up from germline, CDR1 is LGHDT and CDR2 is YNNKEL (reference sequence). V trimming: 3 bases; J trimming: 5 bases; junction bases outside the gene matches: 4. CDR3: CASSHRDRGRETQYF. The CDR3 DNA follows: TGTGCCAGCAGCCATCGGGACAGGGGGCGCGAGACCCAGTACTTC.

CDR3 coding DNA: TGTGCCAGTCCGTCCCAGGGCCTCAGCTCCTACAATGAGCAGTTCTTC. Its translation is CASPSQGLSSYNEQFF. This chain joins TRBV7-9 and TRBJ2-1, with a tentative D call TRBD1 (5 bases). The germline gives CDR1 SEHNR, CDR2 FQNEAQ (reference sequence). The CDR3 is made up of 16 amino acids. V was trimmed by 9 bases and J by 0 bases, leaving 18 bases between them.

The V and J genes are TRBV3-1 (or the pseudogene TRBV3-2) and TRBJ1-3, with D tentatively TRBD1 (6 bases). The CDR3 is 16 residues long. Germline lookup yields CDR1 LGHDT and CDR2 YNNKEL (reference sequence). Trimming pared 3 bases from V and 0 bases from J, leaving 12 bases between. CDR3 loop: CASSQGWGPSGNTIYF. The CDR3 nucleotides read TGTGCCAGCAGCCAGGGTTGGGGGCCCTCTGGAAACACCATATATTTT.

The V call is TRBV2, the J call TRBJ1-3; perhaps TRBD1 as D (5 bases). There are 15 residues in the CDR3. Per germline, CDR1 SNHLY and CDR2 FYNNEI. V lost 4 bases, J lost 0 bases, and 10 bases lay in between. The CDR3 reads CASSGTPDSGNTIYF. The CDR3 DNA sequence: TGTGCCAGCAGTGGGACACCCGACTCTGGAAACACCATATATTTT.

The V call is TRBV5-8, the J call TRBJ2-7; the match to TRBD1 covers 10 bases. Germline trimming cut 4 bases from V and 6 bases from J; bases unmatched to any gene: 7. The CDR3 has 14 residues. The germline V gene encodes CDR1 SGHTS and CDR2 YDEGEE. DNA of the CDR3: TGTGCCAGCAGCCTGTTGGACAGGGGGATCGAGCAGTACTTC. As protein: CASSLLDRGIEQYF.

The V and J genes are TRBV2 and TRBJ1-1; D is perhaps TRBD1 (5 bases). The V and J ends lost 4 bases and 5 bases respectively, with 8 bases between them. The V gene's germline CDR1 is SNHLY and CDR2 FYNNEI. This CDR3 has 12 amino acids. CDR3 bases: TGTGCCAGCAGTGCAGGGAGGACTGAAGCTTTCTTT. Translating it yields CASSAGRTEAFF.

This rearrangement joins TRBV10-3 to TRBJ2-1; the D is unclear. This CDR3 has 13 residues. CDR1 and CDR2 (germline): ENHRY, SYGVKD. V lost 6 bases and J lost 6, with 12 bases in between. The CDR3 DNA reads as TGTGCCATCAGCCCCGACGGACGCAATGAGCAGTTCTTC. Translated, it gives CAISPDGRNEQFF.

This chain uses TRBV19 with TRBJ1-3, with D unclear. Germline CDR1 LNHDA, CDR2 SQIVND (reference sequence). The CDR3 extends over 15 amino acids. With 4 bases removed from V and 1 base from J, the gap between germline ends came to 11 bases. CDR3 in amino acids: CASSRDLTSGNTIYF. CDR3 bases: TGTGCCAGTAGTAGAGACTTAACGTCTGGAAACACCATATATTTT.

The sample holds a few counts of this clone. This chain joins TRBV28 and TRBJ1-2, with D perhaps TRBD1 (6 bases). CDR3 size: 14 residues. The V gene lost 3 bases and the J gene lost 2 bases, with 10 bases spanning the gap. CDR1 is MDHEN, CDR2 SYDVKM, per germline. This CDR3 is CASSFRGPNYGYTF. As DNA, the CDR3 is TGTGCCAGCAGTTTCAGGGGACCGAACTATGGCTACACCTTC.

V and J are TRBV21-1 and TRBJ2-7; the table's D call, TRBD1, was not checked against the DNA. TRBV21-1 is a pseudogene segment. The CDR3 covers 14 residues. The CDR3 is CASSRGTGGNEQYF. The CDR3 nucleotides read TGTGCCAGCAGCAGGGGGACAGGGGGTAACGAGCAGTACTTC.

The chain uses TRBV7-9 and TRBJ2-1, with D perhaps TRBD2 (6 bases). V was pared by 3 bases and J by 8 bases, with 14 bases between. The length of the CDR3 is 14 residues. Germline V lookup: CDR1 SEHNR, CDR2 FQNEAQ (reference sequence). The CDR3 nucleotides read TGTGCCAGCAGCTTGAGCGGGCCACACGATGAGCAGTTCTTC. Its protein is CASSLSGPHDEQFF.

This sequence joins TRBV9 and TRBJ2-7; 7 nucleotides align to TRBD1. There are 15 residues in the CDR3. The V gene end was trimmed by 0 bases and the J gene end by 2 bases; junction bases not matched to a gene: 5. CDR1 is SGDLS and CDR2 is YYNGEE in the germline V gene. The CDR3 DNA sequence: TGTGCCAGCAGCGTAGACGGGACAGCAACCTACGAGCAGTACTTC. Translation gives CASSVDGTATYEQYF.

The chain has TRBV15 and TRBJ1-2, with D maybe TRBD1 (5 bases). This CDR3 has 13 amino acids. V lost 0 bases, J lost 6 bases, and 8 bases lay in between. Germline lookup yields CDR1 LNHNV and CDR2 YYDKDF (reference sequence). The CDR3 spells CATSRDSGNGYTF. DNA for the CDR3: TGTGCCACCAGCAGAGATTCAGGGAATGGCTACACCTTC.

The V gene is TRBV24-1, the J gene TRBJ2-5, with a tentative D call TRBD2 (5 bases). Germline lookup yields CDR1 KGHDR and CDR2 SFDVKD. This CDR3 region has 13 residues. V was cut by 4 bases and J by 4 bases, with 9 bases left in between. The chain's CDR3 is CATSEGVTETQYF. DNA for the CDR3: TGTGCCACCAGTGAGGGAGTCACAGAGACCCAGTACTTC.

This sequence joins TRBV10-1 and TRBJ1-4; 10 bases align to TRBD1. The CDR3 runs to 17 residues. In germline, CDR1 is WNHNN, CDR2 SYGVQD (reference sequence). The J segment lost 8 bases and the V segment lost 0 bases, leaving 9 bases of the junction unmatched. The chain's CDR3 is CASSESRTDRGGEKLFF. The CDR3 DNA is TGCGCCAGCAGTGAGTCTCGAACGGACAGGGGGGGGGAAAAACTGTTTTTT.

This chain connects TRBV10-3 to TRBJ2-7, with D perhaps assigned TRBD1 or TRBD2 (6 bases each). This CDR3 is built from 13 residues. Trimming took 5 bases from V and 5 from J, leaving 13 bases between them. The germline CDR1 and CDR2 sequences are ENHRY and SYGVKD. DNA of the CDR3: TGTGCCATCAGTCCGGGGGCTTGGGACGAGCAGTACTTC. Protein: CAISPGAWDEQYF.

The CDR3 spells CASGGTSSHEQYF. The CDR3 DNA reads as TGTGCCAGCGGGGGGACTAGTTCCCACGAGCAGTACTTC. The rearrangement joins TRBV12-3 or TRBV12-4 to TRBJ2-7; 8 bases align to TRBD2. J was trimmed by 5 bases and V by 8 bases; bases with no gene match: 8. The CDR3 has 13 amino acids.

This clone has more than one count but fewer than ten. This chain links TRBV5-4 with TRBJ1-6, with 7 nucleotides matching TRBD1. From germline, CDR1 is SGHNT and CDR2 YYREEE (reference sequence). The CDR3 is made up of 16 amino acids. The V gene end was trimmed by 4 bases and the J gene end by 9 bases; junction bases not matched to a gene: 13. The CDR3 bases are TGTGCCAGCAGCCTTTTTCAGGGGGAGGTTGGTTCACCCCTCCACTTT. This codes for CASSLFQGEVGSPLHF.

DNA of the CDR3: TGTGCCAGCAGTGAGGCTCTAGCCAATGAAAAACTGTTTTTT. Amino acids: CASSEALANEKLFF. J is TRBJ1-4 and V is TRBV2; no clear D. The CDR3 has 14 residues. CDR1 and CDR2 from the germline V gene are SNHLY and FYNNEI. Deletions cut 3 bases from V and 5 bases from J, with 10 bases between.

The V and J genes are TRBV2 and TRBJ2-7; 12 nucleotides match TRBD2. The CDR3 consists of 14 residues. Unmatched junction bases numbered 5, after V lost 7 bases and J lost 4 bases. Germline V CDR1 and CDR2: SNHLY, FYNNEI. As DNA, the CDR3 is TGTGCCAGCACCTCTAGCGGGGGGGCTTACGAGCAGTACTTC. This encodes CASTSSGGAYEQYF.

The chain joins TRBV5-8 to TRBJ1-3; 7 bases map to TRBD1. Germline assignment: CDR1 SGHTS and CDR2 YDEGEE. This CDR3 has 14 residues. V shed 5 bases and J 0 bases; nucleotides not matched to a gene: 2. The CDR3 here is CASRRTGSGNTIYF. The DNA of the CDR3 is TGTGCCAGCAGAAGGACAGGCTCTGGAAACACCATATATTTT.

The V and J genes are TRBV7-9 and TRBJ2-7; no reliable D call. The CDR3 is made up of 11 amino acids. Germline V gene sequence: CDR1 SEHNR, CDR2 FQNEAQ (reference sequence). The V and J ends lost 5 bases and 3 bases respectively, with 5 bases between them. The CDR3 loop reads CASSQDYEQYF. CDR3 DNA sequence: TGTGCCAGCAGCCAAGACTACGAGCAGTACTTC.